The source of this TCR beta chain is a study of blood T cell repertoires in COVID-19. Background on the study: Samples of COVID-19 (acute and convalescent) were obtained from the United States, Italy and Spain. In each case, the material was cDNA or gDNA derived from T cells, B-cell-depleted T cells, or PBMCs.

Authors' data handling: Researchers report that nucleated cell counts were estimated from reference gene primer amplification. Clones were sequenced by immunoSEQ multiplex PCR, and TCRdb holds only the in-frame ones, with some missing. V, J and clone size are those of that table, while D and trimming were read from the DNA. The top ten hold just under 0.95% of the sample, which has some 280,000 clones, approximately 88% seen once. Looked up from germline, CDR1 is SGHNT and CDR2 is YYREEE (reference sequence). CDR3 length equals 16 residues. V dropped 4 bases and J dropped 2; count of bases not matched to a gene: 8. This clone was seen a few times.

The sequenced sample consisted of peripheral blood. The gene calls are TRBV5-4 and TRBJ2-1, with 8 bases aligning to TRBD1. This TCR came from a woman aged 40-49 years who had recovered from COVID-19. The CDR3 loop reads CASSITGTGTYNEQFF. The CDR3 DNA follows: TGTGCCAGCAGCATAACCGGGACAGGCACCTACAATGAGCAGTTCTTC.